The next 32 T cell receptor beta chains were all read from a single sample in a study of T cells in women clearing cervical HPV infection. The table came from immunoSEQ multiplex PCR; TCRdb's copy has only in-frame clones and leaves some out. In all, the sample yields roughly 20,000 clones. The specimen was blood buffy coat. The receptors originated from a woman between 18 and 70 years old with a cervical HPV16 infection that either progressed to CIN3+ or cleared (not recorded which).

To note about this clone: The CDR3 end is not reached by the read, which stops 3 residues before it; the germline J gene fills it in. The chain couples TRBV7-9 to TRBJ1-1, with D unresolved. Trimming left V 5 bases short and J 0 bases short, with 7 bases between. This CDR3 region has 13 residues. Per germline, CDR1 SEHNR and CDR2 FQNEAQ (reference sequence). Incomplete CDR3 DNA: TGTGCCAGCAGCCCCCCGGTGAACACTGAA. Residues: CASSPPVNTE. The complete CDR3 protein is CASSPPVNTEAFF.

Concerning this clone: The CDR3 extends 3 residues past the end of the read, so its final part is completed from the germline J gene. V gene TRBV29-1 combines with J gene TRBJ2-1; 9 bases are shared with TRBD2. The CDR3 has 15 amino acids. Germline loops: CDR1 SQVTM, CDR2 ANQGSEA. V lost 3 bases, J lost 2 bases, and 5 bases stayed unmatched. The CDR3 here is CSVDVSGGPYNEQFF. CDR3 bases read: TGCAGCGTTGATGTAAGCGGGGGGCCCTACAATGAG.

CDR3 bases read: TGTGCCAGCAGTCCCCCAGGGGCTAGCGGCTACAATGAG. This codes for CASSPPGASGYNE. The whole CDR3 protein is CASSPPGASGYNEQFF. The V and J genes are TRBV12-3 or TRBV12-4 and TRBJ2-1, with TRBD2 as a possible D gene (7 bases). The read ends 3 residues shy of where the CDR3 ends; the end is completed using the germline J gene. V shed 5 bases and J shed 3 bases, with 17 bases lying between them. This CDR3 is 16 amino acids long.

About this clone: The CDR3 end falls 3 residues outside the read, so it is completed with the germline J gene. This chain uses TRBV30 with TRBJ1-5; the match to TRBD1 covers 7 bases. Germline V gives CDR1 GTSNPN, CDR2 SVGIG (reference sequence). J gave up 6 bases and V 2 bases, and 4 bases lay outside the gene matches. The CDR3 covers 13 residues. The CDR3 loop reads CAWSPHRGQPQHF. The sequenced CDR3 bases are TGTGCCTGGAGTCCTCACAGGGGTCAGCCC.

About this clone: The sequenced fragment ends 3 residues before the CDR3 boundary, so the rest is inferred from the germline J gene. The V gene is TRBV4-2, the J gene TRBJ2-2, with TRBD2 matching over 12 bases. Germline CDR1 LGHNA, CDR2 YNFKEQ. CDR3 length: 16 residues. V lost 1 base to trimming and J lost 7 bases; unmatched junction nucleotides: 4. CDR3 DNA, as far as it was read: TGTGCCAGCAGCCAAGCTAGCGGGGGGGCTGGCGGGGAG. It codes for CASSQASGGAGGE. Given in full, the CDR3 is CASSQASGGAGGELFF.

About this clone itself: The read halts 3 residues ahead of the CDR3 end, with the missing end drawn from the germline J gene. The chain has TRBV6-1 and TRBJ2-7, with D hard to call. The V end lost 3 bases, the J end lost 2 bases, and 14 bases lay between the germline ends. Germline V gives CDR1 MNHNS, CDR2 SASEGT. The CDR3 extends over 15 amino acids. The DNA read from the CDR3 is TGTGCCAGCAGTGAGTTGGCACAAGACACCTACGAG. This sequence encodes CASSELAQDTYE. The full CDR3 protein is CASSELAQDTYEQYF.

A remark on this clone: The read stops 3 residues short of the end of the CDR3; the missing end is completed from the germline J gene. The gene calls are TRBV12-3 or TRBV12-4 and TRBJ1-2, with D possibly matching TRBD1 (5 bases). This CDR3 comprises 14 residues. CDR3 residues: CASRSSLAQGDYTF. The CDR3 DNA, read in part, is TGTGCCAGCAGGAGTAGTCTCGCTCAGGGTGAC.

About this clone itself: The read terminates 3 residues ahead of where the CDR3 ends, so the germline J gene completes it. The chain combines TRBV18 with TRBJ2-1; a possible D gene is TRBD2 (10 bases). Germline loops: CDR1 KGHSH, CDR2 LQKENI. V shed 6 bases and J shed 0 bases, with 27 bases lying between them. This CDR3 has 20 residues. Partial CDR3 DNA: TGTGCCAGCTCCCAACAGCGGGGGGGGACAGGGAGGATCTCCTACAATGAG. This gives the protein CASSQQRGGTGRISYNE. The full CDR3 reads CASSQQRGGTGRISYNEQFF. The full variable domain, its missing parts supplied by reference TRBV18 and TRBJ2-1, is NAGVMQNPRHLVRRRGQEARLRCSPMKGHSHVYWYRQLPEEGLKFMVYLQKENIIDESGMPKERFSAEFPKEGPSILRIQQVVRGDSAAYFCASSQQRGGTGRISYNEQFFGPGTRLTVL.

Concerning this clone: The CDR3 end lies 3 residues beyond the end of the read and is filled in from the germline J gene. This sequence joins TRBV4-1 and TRBJ1-4; D might be TRBD1 (6 bases). The V end was cut by 4 bases, the J end by 4 bases, with 10 bases between. This CDR3 contains 14 residues. Germline V CDR1 and CDR2: MGHRA, YSYEKL. CDR3 sequence: CASSPGHSNEKLFF. CDR3 DNA (partial): TGCGCCAGCAGCCCGGGACACAGTAATGAAAAA.

With regard to this clone: Read sequence stops 3 residues before the CDR3 end, and the germline J gene provides the missing end. The chain is built from TRBV11-2 and TRBJ2-1, with 8 bases lining up with TRBD2. Unmatched junction bases numbered 9, after V lost 5 bases and J lost 6 bases. CDR1 and CDR2 from the germline V gene are SGHAT and FQNNGV. This CDR3 spans 15 amino acids. CDR3 region: CASSPRGVAINEQFF. CDR3 bases read: TGTGCCAGCAGCCCGCGGGGGGTCGCTATCAATGAG.

Regarding this clone: The CDR3 end is not reached by the read, which stops 3 residues before it; the germline J gene fills it in. The chain carries TRBV20-1 and TRBJ2-2, with 11 bases aligning to TRBD2. The CDR3 consists of 19 residues. In germline, CDR1 is DFQATT, CDR2 SNEGSKA (reference sequence). The junction had 17 bases not matched to a gene; V was cut back by 5 bases and J by 3 bases. The CDR3 loop is CSAPQGGLADRRDTGELFF. The covered CDR3 bases are TGCAGTGCTCCCCAGGGGGGACTAGCGGATAGACGCGACACCGGGGAG.

This clone is deemed medium-sized by its frequency. The read gets to within 3 residues of the CDR3 end, and the germline J gene fills in the rest. The J gene is TRBJ2-5, the V gene TRBV7-2; TRBD1 agrees at 9 bases. Germline assignment: CDR1 SGHTA and CDR2 FQGNSA. The CDR3 loop spans 14 amino acids. The trim removed 1 base at V and 5 bases at J, leaving 2 bases unmatched. CDR3 DNA (partial): TGTGCCAGCAGCTTAGACAGGGGGCGGGAGACC. Its translation: CASSLDRGRET. The full CDR3 protein reads CASSLDRGRETQYF.

As concerns this clone: Read coverage stops 3 residues before the CDR3 terminus; the germline J gene supplies the remainder. This sequence joins TRBV7-9 and TRBJ2-4, with no clear D. Germline V gene data show CDR1 as SEHNR and CDR2 as FQNEAQ (reference sequence). CDR3 size: 14 residues. CDR3 loop: CASTETGLPYGQYF. Partial CDR3 DNA: TGTGCCAGCACCGAGACGGGTCTTCCCTATGGT.

Comments on this clone: Read coverage stops 3 residues before the CDR3 terminus; the germline J gene supplies the remainder. V is TRBV5-1 and J is TRBJ2-5; maybe TRBD1 (6 bases). V was clipped by 4 bases and J by 3 bases, with 10 bases between them. CDR3 size: 13 residues. Per the germline V gene, CDR1 is SGHRS and CDR2 is YFSETQ. The part of the CDR3 DNA that was read is TGCGCCAGCAGCCACCGGACAGAAGAGACC. Amino acid sequence: CASSHRTEET. The CDR3 as a whole reads CASSHRTEETQYF.

Notes on this clone: With the read ending 3 residues before the CDR3 end, the germline J gene is used to fill in that end. This chain uses TRBV6-4 with TRBJ1-2, with D perhaps matching TRBD1 (6 bases). Germline lookup yields CDR1 MRHNA and CDR2 SNTAGT. The CDR3 runs to 15 residues. The part of the CDR3 DNA that was read is TGTGCCAGCAGCGTTAGCGGGGGGGCCAACAATGAC. It specifies CASSVSGGANND. The entire CDR3 sequence reads CASSVSGGANNDYTF.

In the case of this clone: The CDR3 end is not reached by the read, which stops 3 residues before it; the germline J gene fills it in. The genes are TRBV18 and TRBJ1-1, with a weak D call TRBD1 (6 bases). Per germline, CDR1 KGHSH and CDR2 LQKENI. The CDR3 has 16 amino acids. Between the trimmed V and J ends, which lost 4 bases and 3 bases, there was a span of 18 bases. CDR3 DNA (partial): TGTGCCAGCTCACGCTACGCACAGGGTAGTGACACTGAA. This codes for CASSRYAQGSDTE. The full CDR3 sequence reads CASSRYAQGSDTEAFF.

Concerning this clone itself: The CDR3 end is not reached by the read, which stops 3 residues before it; the germline J gene fills it in. V gene TRBV16 combines with J gene TRBJ2-3, with TRBD1 identical over 7 bases. Germline CDR1 and CDR2: KGHSY and FQNENV. The CDR3 consists of 15 residues. The J segment lost 0 bases and the V segment lost 5 bases, leaving 5 bases of the junction unmatched. The part of the CDR3 DNA that was read is TGTGCCAGCAGCAGACAGGGTCGGAGCACAGATACG. Amino acid sequence: CASSRQGRSTDT. The full CDR3 protein is CASSRQGRSTDTQYF. Full variable domain (outside the CDR3, taken from reference TRBV16 and TRBJ2-3): GEEVAQTPKHLVRGEGQKAKLYCAPIKGHSYVFWYQQVLKNEFKFLISFQNENVFDETGMPKERFSAKCLPNSPCSLEIQATKLEDSAVYFCASSRQGRSTDTQYFGPGTRLTVL.

Worth noting for this clone: The read falls 3 residues short of the CDR3 end, and the missing part is taken from the germline J gene. The chain joins TRBV7-9 to TRBJ2-1; 7 positions agree with TRBD1. CDR1 SEHNR and CDR2 FQNEAQ come from the germline V gene (reference sequence). The CDR3 is 13 amino acids. The V and J ends lost 5 bases and 5 bases, in that order; junction bases with no gene match: 3. The chain's CDR3 is CASSQGQHNEQFF. The covered CDR3 bases are TGTGCCAGCAGCCAGGGACAGCACAATGAG.

Worth noting for this clone: The read ends 3 residues before the CDR3 terminus; that terminus is restored from the germline J gene. The genes are TRBV7-9 and TRBJ2-3, with D unresolved. The germline V gene has CDR1 SEHNR and CDR2 FQNEAQ (reference sequence). CDR3 length equals 12 residues. The V end was cut by 5 bases, the J end by 4 bases, with 7 bases between. The CDR3 bases that were read are TGTGCCAGCAGCCCCCAGGCAGATACG. This encodes CASSPQADT. The entire CDR3 protein is CASSPQADTQYF.

A word on this clone: Coverage ceases 3 residues before the CDR3 finishes, and the germline J gene fills in the end. The chain couples TRBV5-1 to TRBJ2-3; 13 nucleotides agree with TRBD2. The trim removed 4 bases at V and 2 bases at J, leaving 4 bases unmatched. The CDR3 has 16 amino acids. In germline, CDR1 is SGHRS, CDR2 YFSETQ. The CDR3 bases that were read are TGCGCCAGCAGCCACGGACTAGCGGGGGCCACAGATACG. It yields the protein CASSHGLAGATDT. The complete CDR3 sequence is CASSHGLAGATDTQYF. Using reference TRBV5-1 and TRBJ2-3 for the parts outside the CDR3, the full variable domain is KAGVTQTPRYLIKTRGQQVTLSCSPISGHRSVSWYQQTPGQGLQFLFEYFSETQRNKGNFPGRFSGRQFSNSRSEMNVSTLELGDSALYLCASSHGLAGATDTQYFGPGTRLTVL.

The part of the CDR3 DNA that was read is TGTGCCAGCTCACCACCACAGGGCGGTGTTGGCAATGAC. Translated, it gives CASSPPQGGVGND. The full CDR3 protein is CASSPPQGGVGNDYTF. The chain has TRBV18 and TRBJ1-2; perhaps TRBD1 as D (6 bases). The CDR3 end is not reached by the read, which stops 3 residues before it; the germline J gene fills it in. Germline CDR1 is KGHSH and CDR2 is LQKENI. The CDR3 has 16 residues.

Comments on this clone: The observed sequence ends 3 residues before the CDR3 terminus, with the missing tail filled in from the germline J gene. The gene calls are TRBV29-1 and TRBJ2-5; D remains unclear. V lost 7 bases and J 7 bases, leaving 16 bases between the germline ends. The CDR3 has 12 residues. Germline V gene data show CDR1 as SQVTM and CDR2 as ANQGSEA. The CDR3 loop is CSATDGAGTQYF. CDR3 bases read: TGCAGCGCCACAGACGGCGCAGGGACC.

Details on this clone: The read halts 3 residues ahead of the CDR3 end, with the missing end drawn from the germline J gene. The chain employs TRBV7-2 and TRBJ1-2, with 10 bases that match TRBD1. The CDR3 has 14 residues. J lost 7 bases, V lost 5 bases, and 7 bases had no gene match. Germline V CDR1 and CDR2: SGHTA, FQGNSA. This CDR3 is CASSRAGQGGGYTF. The CDR3 DNA, read in part, is TGTGCCAGCAGCCGAGCCGGACAGGGGGGTGGC.

A note on this clone: The read terminates 3 residues ahead of where the CDR3 ends, so the germline J gene completes it. The J gene is TRBJ2-4, the V gene TRBV5-1; the D call may be TRBD1 or TRBD2 (6 bases each). Germline CDR1 and CDR2: SGHRS and YFSETQ. With 0 bases removed from V and 6 bases from J, the gap between germline ends came to 10 bases. This CDR3 comprises 14 residues. The covered CDR3 bases are TGCGCCAGCAGCTTGGCACAGGGAGGAAACATT. Amino acid sequence: CASSLAQGGNI. The entire CDR3 reads CASSLAQGGNIQYF.

For this clone: The read ends 3 residues before the CDR3 terminus; that terminus is restored from the germline J gene. The V call is TRBV7-6, the J call TRBJ2-1, with 12 bases identical to TRBD1. The CDR3 has 17 amino acids. CDR1 and CDR2 from the germline V gene are SGHVS and FNYEAQ. Trimming at V came to 0 bases and at J to 4 bases, leaving 4 bases not matched to a gene. The covered CDR3 bases are TGTGCCAGCAGCTTAGCGAAGGGACAGGGGGCTTACAATGAG. Translated: CASSLAKGQGAYNE. The CDR3 as a whole reads CASSLAKGQGAYNEQFF. Variable domain in full (rest from reference TRBV7-6 and TRBJ2-1): GAGVSQSPRYKVTKRGQDVALRCDPISGHVSLYWYRQALGQGPEFLTYFNYEAQQDKSGLPNDRFSAERPEGSISTLTIQRTEQRDSAMYRCASSLAKGQGAYNEQFFGPGTRLTVL.

About this clone: The read stops 3 residues short of the end of the CDR3; the missing end is completed from the germline J gene. V usage is TRBV30 and J usage is TRBJ2-7; D is undetermined. V was trimmed by 2 bases and J by 4 bases, leaving 15 bases between them. This CDR3 contains 14 residues. Germline V gene sequence: CDR1 GTSNPN, CDR2 SVGIG (reference sequence). The CDR3 reads CAWSPRNRAYEQYF. The covered CDR3 bases are TGTGCCTGGAGTCCTCGCAACCGAGCATACGAG.

On this clone: The observed sequence ends 3 residues before the CDR3 terminus, with the missing tail filled in from the germline J gene. This sequence joins TRBV5-4 and TRBJ2-1; 10 bases map to TRBD1. Trimming at V came to 4 bases and at J to 9 bases, leaving 7 bases not matched to a gene. CDR3 length: 14 amino acids. CDR1 SGHNT and CDR2 YYREEE come from the germline V gene (reference sequence). CDR3 bases read: TGTGCCAGCAGCGGCCGACAGGGGGCAGGTGAG. Protein product: CASSGRQGAGE. The entire CDR3 is CASSGRQGAGEQFF.

A note on this clone: The sequenced fragment ends 3 residues before the CDR3 boundary, so the rest is inferred from the germline J gene. This chain connects TRBV6-2 or TRBV6-3 to TRBJ1-4; 8 bases align to TRBD1. The germline V gene encodes CDR1 MNHEY and CDR2 SVGEGT. V shed 5 bases and J 7 bases; nucleotides not matched to a gene: 6. This CDR3 has 14 residues. The CDR3: CASSTPGGCEKLFF. The part of the CDR3 DNA that was read is TGTGCCAGCAGTACCCCAGGGGGCTGTGAAAAA.

Turning to this clone: The read falls 3 residues short of the CDR3 end, and the missing part is taken from the germline J gene. The V call is TRBV20-1, the J call TRBJ2-7; 7 bases match TRBD1. This CDR3 has 17 residues. Germline CDR1 is DFQATT and CDR2 is SNEGSKA (reference sequence). Trimming cost V 0 bases and J 5 bases; bases outside gene matches: 16. CDR3 amino acids: CSARDPLLLGGADEQYF. The sequenced part of the CDR3 DNA is TGCAGTGCTAGAGATCCACTCCTCCTAGGGGGCGCCGACGAG.

The DNA read from the CDR3 is TGTGCCAGCAGCTTAAACTCGCCAGATACG. The encoded protein is CASSLNSPDT. The entire CDR3 sequence reads CASSLNSPDTQYF. V and J are TRBV7-9 and TRBJ2-3; unclear D gene. The read terminates 3 residues ahead of where the CDR3 ends, so the germline J gene completes it. The CDR3 spans 13 residues. The germline V gene encodes CDR1 SEHNR and CDR2 FQNEAQ (reference sequence). Trimming stripped 2 bases from V and 4 bases from J, with 7 bases between. Combining the CDR3 with reference TRBV7-9 and TRBJ2-3 gives the whole variable domain DTGVSQNPRHKITKRGQNVTFRCDPISEHNRLYWYRQTLGQGPEFLTYFQNEAQLEKSRLLSDRFSAERPKGSFSTLEIQRTEQGDSAMYLCASSLNSPDTQYFGPGTRLTVL.

This clone registers medium-sized by frequency. Sequencing ends 3 residues short of the CDR3 end; the germline J gene provides the rest. The chain carries TRBV5-6 and TRBJ2-7; D gene ambiguous. CDR3 length: 14 amino acids. Trimming left V 4 bases short and J 0 bases short, with 11 bases between. Per the germline V gene, CDR1 is SGHDT and CDR2 is YYEEEE. CDR3 amino acids: CASSPRPSSYEQYF. CDR3 DNA (partial): TGTGCCAGCAGCCCGAGGCCGAGCTCCTACGAG.

Points on this clone: At one end the junction does not follow the germline gene, possibly because of a read error. The read falls 3 residues short of the CDR3 end, and the missing part is taken from the germline J gene. V usage is TRBV7-9 and J usage is TRBJ1-1, with a weak D call TRBD1 (5 bases). The CDR3 consists of 13 residues. Germline CDR1 and CDR2: SEHNR and FQNEAQ (reference sequence). The CDR3 region is CASSLSGNPEAFF. The CDR3 bases that were read are TGTGCCAGCAGCTTATCAGGGAACCCTGAA.